The 23 T cell receptor beta chains listed next were all sequenced from one sample in a study of cytomegalovirus exposure and HLA in healthy donors. The PCR used 60 Vbeta and 13 Jbeta primers. Data came from immunoSEQ multiplex PCR; TCRdb stores just in-frame clones and leaves some out. The table records some 32,000 clones, around 87% of them present only once. Sequencing used PBMCs. The receptors shown here come from a boy between 10 and 17 years old in good health and CMV-seronegative.

CDR3: CASSEGLRHLYGYTF. Here the CDR3 DNA reads TGTGCCAGCAGTGAAGGCTTAAGACATCTCTATGGCTACACCTTC. The V call is TRBV6-1, the J call TRBJ1-2, with D unresolved. The CDR3 has 15 amino acids. Germline V gene lookup returns CDR1 MNHNS and CDR2 SASEGT. Trimming cost V 1 base and J 4 bases, with 13 bases left between them.

V and J are TRBV29-1 and TRBJ2-7, with D possibly being TRBD2 (6 bases). V was cut by 3 bases and J by 3 bases, with 12 bases left in between. The CDR3 consists of 13 residues. Germline V gene sequence: CDR1 SQVTM, CDR2 ANQGSEA. CDR3 in amino acids: CSVEGGKGYEQYF. CDR3 bases: TGCAGCGTTGAGGGGGGAAAAGGCTACGAGCAGTACTTC.

The CDR3 region has the DNA TGTGCCAGTAGTCTCGGGGTCACTGAAGCTTTCTTT. Protein: CASSLGVTEAFF. The chain uses TRBV19 and TRBJ1-1; no definite D call. Germline V gene lookup returns CDR1 LNHDA and CDR2 SQIVND (reference sequence). The CDR3 covers 12 residues. The germline V and J ends were trimmed by 5 bases and 4 bases, with 8 bases remaining between them.

This chain links TRBV5-4 with TRBJ2-1; the D gene is possibly TRBD2 (6 bases). The CDR3 sequence is 16 residues long. CDR1 and CDR2 (germline): SGHNT, YYREEE (reference sequence). V was pared by 3 bases and J by 4 bases, with 17 bases between. Here the CDR3 reads CASSSSGGDGYNEQFF. In DNA form, the CDR3 reads TGTGCCAGCAGCTCTAGTGGAGGGGATGGTTACAATGAGCAGTTCTTC. Using reference TRBV5-4 and TRBJ2-1 for the parts outside the CDR3, the full variable domain is ETGVTQSPTHLIKTRGQQVTLRCSSQSGHNTVSWYQQALGQGPQFIFQYYREEENGRGNFPPRFSGLQFPNYSSELNVNALELDDSALYLCASSSSGGDGYNEQFFGPGTRLTVL.

J is TRBJ2-7 and V is TRBV11-3, with D unresolved. The CDR3 covers 13 residues. Germline V gene sequence: CDR1 SGHNT, CDR2 YENEEA. Trimming cost V 0 bases and J 4 bases, with 7 bases left between them. The CDR3 DNA follows: TGTGCCAGCAGCTTAGATCCTGCGTACGAGCAGTACTTC. Amino acids: CASSLDPAYEQYF.

The chain uses TRBV19 and TRBJ2-7, with 8 bases matching TRBD1. Germline loops: CDR1 LNHDA, CDR2 SQIVND (reference sequence). Trimming cost V 5 bases and J 4 bases; bases outside gene matches: 10. The CDR3 contains 15 residues. The CDR3 loop is CASSDRAGGLYEQYF. The CDR3 DNA is TGTGCCAGTAGTGACCGGGCAGGGGGCTTATACGAGCAGTACTTC.

The chain joins TRBV2 to TRBJ2-1; D may be TRBD2 (6 bases). The CDR3 runs 15 residues. V was pared by 5 bases and J by 6 bases, with 17 bases between. Germline V lookup: CDR1 SNHLY, CDR2 FYNNEI. CDR3 bases: TGTGCCAGCAGTCTCCGACTAGTTTATGTCAATGAGCAGTTCTTC. Protein sequence: CASSLRLVYVNEQFF.

The V call is TRBV5-1, the J call TRBJ2-4; 8 bases match TRBD1. V dropped 4 bases and J dropped 5; count of bases not matched to a gene: 8. The CDR3 extends over 15 amino acids. Germline loops: CDR1 SGHRS, CDR2 YFSETQ. CDR3 in amino acids: CASSGMQGAENIQYF. CDR3 sequence (DNA): TGCGCCAGCAGCGGGATGCAGGGGGCGGAAAACATTCAGTACTTC.

This chain links TRBV6-1 with TRBJ1-3, with TRBD1 as a possible D gene (6 bases). This CDR3 is built from 14 residues. CDR1 and CDR2 (germline): MNHNS, SASEGT. The V end lost 6 bases, the J end lost 2 bases, and 11 bases lay between the germline ends. DNA of the CDR3: TGTGCCAGCAGACAGGGCGTCGCTGGAAACACCATATATTTT. Translating gives CASRQGVAGNTIYF.

V gene TRBV6-5 combines with J gene TRBJ1-2; D is possibly TRBD1 (6 bases). With 5 bases removed from V and 4 bases from J, the gap between germline ends came to 17 bases. Germline loops: CDR1 MNHEY, CDR2 SVGAGI. The CDR3 extends over 15 amino acids. CDR3 nucleotide sequence: TGTGCCAGCAGTATGGACTCCAGGGGAATCTATGGCTACACCTTC. Protein sequence: CASSMDSRGIYGYTF.

The rearrangement uses TRBV5-4 and TRBJ2-1; 9 bases align to TRBD2. The CDR3 runs to 15 residues. From germline, CDR1 is SGHNT and CDR2 YYREEE (reference sequence). The junction had 9 bases not matched to a gene; V was cut back by 7 bases and J by 4 bases. This CDR3 is CASGTISGGYNEQFF. The CDR3, as DNA: TGTGCCAGCGGAACCATTAGCGGGGGATACAATGAGCAGTTCTTC. Based on the CDR3 plus reference TRBV5-4 and TRBJ2-1, the full variable domain is ETGVTQSPTHLIKTRGQQVTLRCSSQSGHNTVSWYQQALGQGPQFIFQYYREEENGRGNFPPRFSGLQFPNYSSELNVNALELDDSALYLCASGTISGGYNEQFFGPGTRLTVL.

The chain recombines TRBV6-1 with TRBJ1-2; D remains unclear. The germline CDR1 and CDR2 sequences are MNHNS and SASEGT. The CDR3 totals 14 residues. V was pared by 4 bases and J by 1 base, with 10 bases between. CDR3 in amino acids: CASSAEGLNYGYTF. The CDR3 coding sequence is TGTGCCAGCAGTGCCGAAGGACTTAACTATGGCTACACCTTC.

The chain employs TRBV7-6 and TRBJ2-3, with TRBD2 identical over 13 bases. The J segment lost 1 base and the V segment lost 5 bases, leaving 3 bases of the junction unmatched. From germline, CDR1 is SGHVS and CDR2 FNYEAQ. This CDR3 region has 16 residues. For the CDR3, the DNA is TGTGCCAGCAGCCCCGGGACTAGCGGGGGCACAGATACGCAGTATTTT. This gives the protein CASSPGTSGGTDTQYF.

This chain connects TRBV6-1 to TRBJ2-5, with 8 bases matching TRBD1. V shed 6 bases and J 4 bases; nucleotides not matched to a gene: 7. The CDR3 is 14 residues long. Germline V lookup: CDR1 MNHNS, CDR2 SASEGT. Written as DNA, the CDR3 is TGTGCCAGCAGGGGGACAGGAGGTGTAGAGACCCAGTACTTC. It translates to CASRGTGGVETQYF.

J is TRBJ1-2 and V is TRBV28, with TRBD1 matching 8 bases. V trimming: 4 bases; J trimming: 2 bases; junction bases outside the gene matches: 3. In germline, CDR1 is MDHEN, CDR2 SYDVKM. The CDR3 runs to 14 residues. CDR3 in DNA: TGTGCCAGCAGTTCGGACAGGGCAAACTATGGCTACACCTTC. Residues: CASSSDRANYGYTF.

The V call is TRBV30, the J call TRBJ1-6, with 8 bases that match TRBD1. Germline V gene sequence: CDR1 GTSNPN, CDR2 SVGIG (reference sequence). The CDR3 has 15 amino acids. J lost 3 bases, V lost 3 bases, and 4 bases had no gene match. The CDR3 DNA sequence: TGTGCCTGGAGGACAGGGGTCATCTATAATTCACCCCTCCACTTT. Protein: CAWRTGVIYNSPLHF.

This sequence joins TRBV4-2 and TRBJ2-3; TRBD2 aligns across 13 bases. The CDR3 totals 18 residues. Germline CDR1 is LGHNA and CDR2 is YNFKEQ. The ends lost 0 bases at V and 0 bases at J; junction bases unmatched: 3. The CDR3 loop is CASSQELAGGHSTDTQYF. The CDR3 DNA reads TGTGCCAGCAGCCAAGAACTAGCGGGGGGGCACAGCACAGATACGCAGTATTTT.

V usage is TRBV5-6 and J usage is TRBJ2-1; 7 bases line up with TRBD2. The germline V gene has CDR1 SGHDT and CDR2 YYEEEE. CDR3 size: 15 residues. Losses at the gene ends were 3 bases for V and 4 bases for J; bases not matched to a gene: 7. The CDR3 spells CASSWSASGYNEQFF. The CDR3 region has the DNA TGTGCCAGCAGCTGGTCGGCTAGCGGATACAATGAGCAGTTCTTC.

V usage is TRBV19 and J usage is TRBJ1-2; 10 positions match TRBD1. This CDR3 is built from 16 residues. Germline CDR1 and CDR2: LNHDA and SQIVND (reference sequence). V dropped 4 bases and J dropped 2; count of bases not matched to a gene: 7. CDR3: CASSRWRQGANYGYTF. CDR3 bases: TGTGCCAGTAGTAGATGGAGACAGGGGGCCAACTATGGCTACACCTTC.

This rearrangement joins TRBV5-1 to TRBJ2-5; TRBD2 matches at 9 bases. This CDR3 has 16 amino acids. CDR1 is SGHRS and CDR2 is YFSETQ in the germline V gene. Trimming removed 4 bases from V and 5 bases from J; junction bases left unmatched: 12. The CDR3 coding sequence is TGCGCCAGCAGCCTAACGGGCGGGGGGGCCACGGAGACCCAGTACTTC. It translates to CASSLTGGGATETQYF.

This clone was seen a single time. The chain couples TRBV28 to TRBJ2-2; D might be TRBD1 (6 bases). Deletions cut 6 bases from V and 3 bases from J, with 17 bases between. This CDR3 has 16 amino acids. CDR1 and CDR2 (germline): MDHEN, SYDVKM. DNA for the CDR3: TGTGCCAGCAGCCAAAATTGGGGGCCTCACACCGGGGAGCTGTTTTTT. Its protein is CASSQNWGPHTGELFF. Using reference TRBV28 and TRBJ2-2 for the parts outside the CDR3, the full variable domain is DVKVTQSSRYLVKRTGEKVFLECVQDMDHENMFWYRQDPGLGLRLIYFSYDVKMKEKGDIPEGYSVSREKKERFSLILESASTNQTSMYLCASSQNWGPHTGELFFGEGSRLTVL.

V and J are TRBV10-3 and TRBJ1-6; possible D gene TRBD1, 5 bases. The germline gives CDR1 ENHRY, CDR2 SYGVKD. This CDR3 comprises 16 residues. V was trimmed by 0 bases and J by 6 bases, leaving 12 bases between them. CDR3: CAISESRAGLNSPLHF. The CDR3 coding sequence is TGTGCCATCAGTGAGTCTCGAGCAGGGCTTAATTCACCCCTCCACTTT.

The chain joins TRBV11-1 to TRBJ2-2, with a tentative D call TRBD1 (6 bases). CDR1 is SGHAT and CDR2 is FQDESV in the germline V gene (reference sequence). Between the trimmed V and J ends, which lost 5 bases and 6 bases, there was a span of 13 bases. The CDR3 is made up of 14 amino acids. For the CDR3, the DNA is TGTGCCAGCAGCCAACAGGGAAGGGCCGGGGAGCTGTTTTTT. Amino acid sequence: CASSQQGRAGELFF.